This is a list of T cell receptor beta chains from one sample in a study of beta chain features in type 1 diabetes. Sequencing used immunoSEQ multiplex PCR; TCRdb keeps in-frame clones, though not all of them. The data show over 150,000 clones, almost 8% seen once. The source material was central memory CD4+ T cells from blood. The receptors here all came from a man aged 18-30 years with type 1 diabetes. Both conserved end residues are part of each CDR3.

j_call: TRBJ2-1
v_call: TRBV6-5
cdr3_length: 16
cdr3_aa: CASSSPATSGPNEQFF

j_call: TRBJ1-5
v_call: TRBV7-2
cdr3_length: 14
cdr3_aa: CASSSDNSNQPQHF

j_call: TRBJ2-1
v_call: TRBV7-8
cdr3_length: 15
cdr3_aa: CASRPPGIDGNEQFF

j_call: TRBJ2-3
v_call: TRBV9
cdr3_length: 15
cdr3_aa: CASSIRAGSTDTQYF

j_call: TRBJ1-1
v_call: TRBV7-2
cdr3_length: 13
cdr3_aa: CASSTGWYTEAFF

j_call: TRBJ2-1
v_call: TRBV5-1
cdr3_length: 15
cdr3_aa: CASSPVAGVWNEQFF

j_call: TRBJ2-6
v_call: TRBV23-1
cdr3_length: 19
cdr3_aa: CASRRVLRDTRDGANVLTF

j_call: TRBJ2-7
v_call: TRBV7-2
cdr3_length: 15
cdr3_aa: CASSSRTGNDYEQYF

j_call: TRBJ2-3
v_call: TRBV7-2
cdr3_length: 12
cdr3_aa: CASSVDEGTQYF

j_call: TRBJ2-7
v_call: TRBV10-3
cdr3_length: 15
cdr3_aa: CAISENPPGLGEQYF

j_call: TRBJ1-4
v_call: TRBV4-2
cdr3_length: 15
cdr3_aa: CASSQGTGPNEKLFF

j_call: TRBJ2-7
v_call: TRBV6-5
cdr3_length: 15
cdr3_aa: CASRPLAGGSYEQYF

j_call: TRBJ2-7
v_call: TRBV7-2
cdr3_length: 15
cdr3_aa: CASSLVLAGGNEQYF

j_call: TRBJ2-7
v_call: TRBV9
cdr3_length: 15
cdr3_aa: CASSVAPQGVYEQYF

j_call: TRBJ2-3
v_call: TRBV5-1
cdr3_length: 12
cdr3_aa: CATALEGDTQYF

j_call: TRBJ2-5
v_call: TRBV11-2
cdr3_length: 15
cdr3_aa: CASSRSGGPGETQYF

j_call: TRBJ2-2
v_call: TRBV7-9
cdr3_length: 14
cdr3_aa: CASSPGQLTGELFF

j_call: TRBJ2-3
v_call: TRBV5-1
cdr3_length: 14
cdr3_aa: CASSWDLATDTQYF

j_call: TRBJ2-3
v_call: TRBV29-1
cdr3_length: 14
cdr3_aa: CSLTSGTSHNTQYF

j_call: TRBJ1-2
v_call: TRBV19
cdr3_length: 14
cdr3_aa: CASSKGGRIYGYTF

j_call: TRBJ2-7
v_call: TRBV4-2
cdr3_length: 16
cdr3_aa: CASSQVEAGGGNEQYF

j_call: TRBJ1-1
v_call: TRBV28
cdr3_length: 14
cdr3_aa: CASSLQGMYTEAFF

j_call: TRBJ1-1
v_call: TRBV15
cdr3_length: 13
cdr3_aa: CATSFKHNTEAFF

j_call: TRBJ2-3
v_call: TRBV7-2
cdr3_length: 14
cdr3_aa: CASSLGLATDTQYF

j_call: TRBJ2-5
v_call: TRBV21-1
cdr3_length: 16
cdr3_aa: CASTEEWRGGTETQYF

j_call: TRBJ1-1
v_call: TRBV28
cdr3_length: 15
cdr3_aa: CASSLTPGVFTEAFF

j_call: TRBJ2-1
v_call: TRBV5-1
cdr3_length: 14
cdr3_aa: CASRTSGVNNEQFF